This T cell receptor (beta chain) was profiled in a study of Ad26.COV2.S vaccination and SARS-CoV-2 variants. The ends were cut back, 1 base at V and 4 bases at J, with 11 bases in the middle. The CDR3 consists of 14 residues. The V gene's germline CDR1 is LGHNA and CDR2 YSLEER. The assay was immunoSEQ multiplex PCR, and TCRdb's table has in-frame clones only and misses some. The data hold about 420,000 clones, with around 89% observed a single time. The treatment denotes: 15 to 20 received Ad26.COV2.S at low or high dose, single or two shots; roughly five received placebo; per-sample allocation not given. Samples analyzed were those drawn on day 63 after the first vaccine or placebo injection. With respect to this clone: The sample carries other DNA sequences with the same CDR3.

The sequencing used peripheral blood, collected in a trial of Ad26.COV2.S vaccine versus placebo. The TCR originated in a person aged 18-60 years who received the Ad26.COV2.S COVID-19 vaccine or a placebo. The rearrangement joins TRBV4-3 to TRBJ2-7; D remains unclear. Here the CDR3 DNA reads TGCGCCAGCAGCCAAGGTCTACAGTTGTACGAGCAGTACTTC. Protein sequence: CASSQGLQLYEQYF.